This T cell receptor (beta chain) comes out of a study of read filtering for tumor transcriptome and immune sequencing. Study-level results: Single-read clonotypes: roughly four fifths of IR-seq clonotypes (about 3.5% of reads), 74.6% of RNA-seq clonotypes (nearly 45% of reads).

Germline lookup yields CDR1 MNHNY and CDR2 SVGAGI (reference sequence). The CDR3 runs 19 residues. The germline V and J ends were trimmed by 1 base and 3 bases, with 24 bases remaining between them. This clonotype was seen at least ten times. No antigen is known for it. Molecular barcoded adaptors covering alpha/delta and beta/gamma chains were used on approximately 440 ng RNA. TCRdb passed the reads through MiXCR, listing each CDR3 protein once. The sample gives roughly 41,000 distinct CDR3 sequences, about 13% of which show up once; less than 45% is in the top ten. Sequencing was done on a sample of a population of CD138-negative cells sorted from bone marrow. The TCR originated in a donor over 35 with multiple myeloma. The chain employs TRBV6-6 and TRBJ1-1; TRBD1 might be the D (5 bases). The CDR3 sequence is CASSYLGSSGDPGDTEAFF. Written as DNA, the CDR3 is TGTGCCAGCAGTTACTTAGGGAGTTCGGGGGACCCGGGGGACACTGAAGCTTTCTTT.